The 16 T cell receptor beta chains below were found in one sample sequenced in a study of technical replicates of blood from a handful of donors (dated by TCRdb to about 2017). The method behind the library was the immunoSEQ multiplex PCR assay. As stored in TCRdb, this immuneACCESS dataset retains in-frame rearrangements with V and J assigned. A fraction of the clones does not appear; measured against another copy, unresolved V genes explain less than half of the discrepancy, and the remainder lacks a known reason. Here the sample has some 66,000 clones; approximately 90% occur a single time. The ten most abundant clones make up approximately 4.4% of the sample. Sequenced input: PBMCs. The source is a human donor in good health. Some clones in this sample may be carry-over from other donors' samples.

The chain has TRBV23-1 and TRBJ1-1, with a tentative D call TRBD1 (6 bases). TRBV23-1 is designated an ORF whose function remains uncertain. The CDR3 runs to 16 residues. The ends were cut back, 5 bases at V and 0 bases at J, with 16 bases in the middle. CDR3 sequence: CASSKCRTVMNTEAFF. The DNA of the CDR3 is TGCGCCAGCAGTAAGTGCCGGACAGTCATGAACACTGAAGCTTTCTTT.

The chain recombines TRBV4-2 with TRBJ2-3, with D maybe TRBD2 (5 bases). The CDR3 contains 15 residues. CDR1 is LGHNA, CDR2 YNFKEQ, per germline. Trimming left V 0 bases short and J 7 bases short, with 14 bases between. The CDR3 sequence is CASSQDPLAGNTQYF. Written as DNA, the CDR3 is TGTGCCAGCAGCCAAGACCCCCTAGCAGGAAATACGCAGTATTTT.

The chain carries TRBV13 and TRBJ1-3; 7 positions match TRBD1. The CDR3 runs to 16 residues. Per germline, CDR1 PRHDT and CDR2 FYEKMQ (reference sequence). The ends lost 2 bases at V and 0 bases at J; junction bases unmatched: 4. In nucleotides, the CDR3 is TGTGCCAGCAGCTTACTGGGACAGTACTCTGGAAACACCATATATTTT. It yields the protein CASSLLGQYSGNTIYF.

The rearrangement links TRBV14 to TRBJ1-2; possible D gene TRBD1, 6 bases. The CDR3 runs to 15 residues. The ends were cut back, 6 bases at V and 3 bases at J, with 17 bases in the middle. Germline V gives CDR1 SGHDN, CDR2 FVKESK. For the CDR3, the DNA is TGTGCCAGCAGTCCGGGAAACAGGGTTGACTATGGCTACACCTTC. It specifies CASSPGNRVDYGYTF.

This clone appeared a single time. J is TRBJ2-2 and V is TRBV5-4, with TRBD2 as a possible D gene (6 bases). Trimming removed 4 bases at V and 4 bases at J, with 17 bases between. There are 16 residues in the CDR3. Germline-derived CDR1 and CDR2 are SGHNT and YYREEE (reference sequence). The CDR3 spells CASSGRDLTATGELFF. For the CDR3, the DNA is TGTGCCAGCAGCGGCCGGGACTTAACGGCCACCGGGGAGCTGTTTTTT.

The rearrangement joins TRBV6-5 to TRBJ1-1; 11 bases map to TRBD1. The CDR3 length is 13 residues. V was pared by 7 bases and J by 8 bases, with 6 bases of the junction left unmatched. The V gene's germline CDR1 is MNHEY and CDR2 SVGAGI. The CDR3 protein is CASKGQGAAEAFF. In DNA, the CDR3 is TGTGCCAGCAAAGGACAGGGGGCGGCCGAAGCTTTCTTT.

The V call is TRBV10-1, the J call TRBJ1-5, with D maybe TRBD1 (6 bases). The CDR3 runs 16 residues. The ends were cut back, 7 bases at V and 2 bases at J, with 18 bases in the middle. Germline values: CDR1 WNHNN, CDR2 SYGVQD (reference sequence). CDR3 residues: CASTLQGQVGNQPQHF. DNA for the CDR3: TGCGCCAGCACATTACAGGGCCAGGTGGGCAATCAGCCCCAGCATTTT.

This rearrangement joins TRBV28 to TRBJ2-3, with 9 bases fitting TRBD2. CDR3 size: 14 residues. The junction had 2 bases not matched to a gene; V was cut back by 5 bases and J by 2 bases. Per the germline V gene, CDR1 is MDHEN and CDR2 is SYDVKM. Written as DNA, the CDR3 is TGTGCCAGCAGTCTAGCGGGAATCACAGATACGCAGTATTTT. Translated: CASSLAGITDTQYF.

This clone was picked up a small number of times. J is TRBJ1-2 and V is TRBV19; TRBD1 matches at 9 bases. The germline V gene encodes CDR1 LNHDA and CDR2 SQIVND (reference sequence). This CDR3 is 15 amino acids long. After removal of 4 bases from V and 3 bases from J, the junction contained 6 bases not matched to a gene. In nucleotides, the CDR3 is TGTGCCAGTAGTACGGGACAGGGAGGTTACTATGGCTACACCTTC. It encodes CASSTGQGGYYGYTF.

This sequence joins TRBV7-9 and TRBJ1-1; D might be TRBD1 (6 bases). Germline V CDR1 and CDR2: SEHNR, FQNEAQ (reference sequence). Trimming left V 3 bases short and J 1 base short, with 15 bases between. CDR3 length: 16 residues. CDR3 in DNA: TGTGCCAGCAGCTTCCCCCCTCCAGGGGAGAACACTGAAGCTTTCTTT. Its protein product is CASSFPPPGENTEAFF.

The chain carries TRBV9 and TRBJ2-1; maybe TRBD2 (7 bases). There are 15 residues in the CDR3. V was trimmed by 1 base and J by 6 bases, leaving 14 bases between them. Germline assignment: CDR1 SGDLS and CDR2 YYNGEE. The CDR3 here is CASSVSGGPPNEQFF. The DNA of the CDR3 is TGTGCCAGCAGCGTATCCGGGGGGCCCCCCAATGAGCAGTTCTTC.

The chain employs TRBV6-6 and TRBJ2-2; D gene ambiguous. From germline, CDR1 is MNHNY and CDR2 SVGAGI (reference sequence). V shed 5 bases and J shed 4 bases, with 5 bases lying between them. The CDR3 has 12 amino acids. The CDR3 protein is CASSLSTGELFF. In DNA, the CDR3 is TGTGCCAGCAGTCTCAGCACCGGGGAGCTGTTTTTT.

The chain is built from TRBV10-3 and TRBJ2-1; TRBD1 might be the D (6 bases). Germline V gene lookup returns CDR1 ENHRY and CDR2 SYGVKD. CDR3 length: 12 amino acids. Trimming cost V 6 bases and J 8 bases, with 11 bases left between them. CDR3 loop: CAISLKGDEQFF. The DNA for the CDR3 is TGTGCCATCAGCCTAAAGGGGGATGAGCAGTTCTTC.

This clone was counted a single time. The V and J genes are TRBV18 and TRBJ2-2, with 8 bases lining up with TRBD1. Trimming at V came to 3 bases and at J to 6 bases, leaving 6 bases not matched to a gene. The germline gives CDR1 KGHSH, CDR2 LQKENI. This CDR3 spans 15 amino acids. CDR3 nucleotide sequence: TGTGCCAGCTCACCGTTCGACAGGGGCGCCGGGGAGCTGTTTTTT. Translation gives CASSPFDRGAGELFF.

The V gene is TRBV10-1, the J gene TRBJ1-5; 10 bases match TRBD1. The CDR3 has 17 amino acids. Germline V gene data show CDR1 as WNHNN and CDR2 as SYGVQD (reference sequence). Trimming took 0 bases from V and 7 from J; bases not matched to a gene: 9. For the CDR3, the DNA is TGCGCCAGCAGTGAGTCCGGGGACAGGGGTTCAGGACAGCCCCAGCATTTT. Its translation: CASSESGDRGSGQPQHF.

This clone was seen a few times. This sequence joins TRBV11-2 and TRBJ2-7, with 9 bases identical to TRBD1. From germline, CDR1 is SGHAT and CDR2 FQNNGV. Germline trimming cut 1 base from V and 3 bases from J; bases unmatched to any gene: 4. The CDR3 loop spans 15 amino acids. DNA for the CDR3: TGTGCCAGCAGCTTAGCCCCGGGACAGGGCTACGAGCAGTACTTC. As protein: CASSLAPGQGYEQYF. Looking up the rest from reference TRBV11-2 and TRBJ2-7 gives the full variable domain: EAGVAQSPRYKIIEKRQSVAFWCNPISGHATLYWYQQILGQGPKLLIQFQNNGVVDDSQLPKDRFSAERLKGVDSTLKIQPAKLEDSAVYLCASSLAPGQGYEQYFGPGTRLTVT.